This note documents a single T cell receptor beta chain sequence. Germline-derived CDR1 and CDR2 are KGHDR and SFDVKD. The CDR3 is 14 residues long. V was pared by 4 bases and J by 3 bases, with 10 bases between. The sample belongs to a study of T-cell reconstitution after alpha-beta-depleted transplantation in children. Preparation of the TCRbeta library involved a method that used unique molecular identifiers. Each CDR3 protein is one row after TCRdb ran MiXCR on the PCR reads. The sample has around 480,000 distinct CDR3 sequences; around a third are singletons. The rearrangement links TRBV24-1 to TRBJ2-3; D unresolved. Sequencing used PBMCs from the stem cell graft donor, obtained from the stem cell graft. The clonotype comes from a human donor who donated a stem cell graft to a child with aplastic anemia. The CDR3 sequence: CATSDSDGTDTQYF. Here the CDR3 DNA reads TGTGCCACCAGTGACTCCGACGGAACAGATACGCAGTATTTT.